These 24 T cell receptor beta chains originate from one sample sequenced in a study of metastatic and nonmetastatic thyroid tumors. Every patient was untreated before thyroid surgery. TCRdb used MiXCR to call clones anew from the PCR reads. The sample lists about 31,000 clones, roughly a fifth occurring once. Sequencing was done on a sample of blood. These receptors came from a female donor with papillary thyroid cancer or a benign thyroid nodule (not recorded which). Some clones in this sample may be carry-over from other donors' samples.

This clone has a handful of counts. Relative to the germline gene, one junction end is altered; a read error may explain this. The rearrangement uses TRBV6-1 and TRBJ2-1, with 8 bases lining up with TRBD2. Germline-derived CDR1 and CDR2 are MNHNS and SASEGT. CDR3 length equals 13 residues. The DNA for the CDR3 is TGCGCCAGCTCGCTAGCGGGTAACAATGAGCAGTCCTTC. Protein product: CASSLAGNNEQSF.

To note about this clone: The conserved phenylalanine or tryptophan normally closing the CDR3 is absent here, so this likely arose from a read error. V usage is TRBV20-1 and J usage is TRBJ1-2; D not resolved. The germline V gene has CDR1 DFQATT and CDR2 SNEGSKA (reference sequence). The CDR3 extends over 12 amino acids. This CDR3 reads CRASRSGYGYTI. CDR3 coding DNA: TGCAGAGCCTCAAGGTCGGGGTATGGCTACACCATC.

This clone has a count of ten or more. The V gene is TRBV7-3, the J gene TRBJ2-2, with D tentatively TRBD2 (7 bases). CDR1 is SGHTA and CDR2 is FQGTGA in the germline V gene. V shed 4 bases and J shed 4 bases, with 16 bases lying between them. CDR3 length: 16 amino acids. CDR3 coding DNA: TGTGCCAGCAGCTCACGGATCGGGGGGCTCACCGGGGAGCTGTTTTTT. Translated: CASSSRIGGLTGELFF.

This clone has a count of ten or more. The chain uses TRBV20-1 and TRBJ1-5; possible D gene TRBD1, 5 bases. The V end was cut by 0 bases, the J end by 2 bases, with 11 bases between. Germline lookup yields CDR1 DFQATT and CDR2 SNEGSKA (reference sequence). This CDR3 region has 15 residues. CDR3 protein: CSARDLTGGNQPQHF. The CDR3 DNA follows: TGCAGTGCTAGAGATCTCACGGGGGGCAATCAGCCCCAGCATTTT.

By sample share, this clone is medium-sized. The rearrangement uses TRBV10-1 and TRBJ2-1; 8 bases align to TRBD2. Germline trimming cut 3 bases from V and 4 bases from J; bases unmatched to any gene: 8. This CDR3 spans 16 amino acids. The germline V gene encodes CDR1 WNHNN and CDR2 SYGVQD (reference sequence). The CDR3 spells CASSDSLRGEYNEQFF. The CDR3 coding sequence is TGCGCCAGCAGTGATAGCTTGCGGGGGGAATACAATGAGCAGTTCTTC.

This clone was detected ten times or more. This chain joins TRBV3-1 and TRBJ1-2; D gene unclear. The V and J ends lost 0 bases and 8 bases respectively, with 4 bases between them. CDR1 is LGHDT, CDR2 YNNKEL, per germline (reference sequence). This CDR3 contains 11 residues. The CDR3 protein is CASSQEGGYTF. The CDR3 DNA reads TGTGCCAGCAGCCAAGAAGGCGGCTACACCTTC.

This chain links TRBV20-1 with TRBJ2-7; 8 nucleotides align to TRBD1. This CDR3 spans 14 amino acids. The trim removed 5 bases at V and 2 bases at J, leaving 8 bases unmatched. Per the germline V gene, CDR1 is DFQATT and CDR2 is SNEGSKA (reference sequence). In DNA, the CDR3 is TGCAGTGCTTCGTCAACAGGGGGGACCTACGAGCAGTACTTC. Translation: CSASSTGGTYEQYF.

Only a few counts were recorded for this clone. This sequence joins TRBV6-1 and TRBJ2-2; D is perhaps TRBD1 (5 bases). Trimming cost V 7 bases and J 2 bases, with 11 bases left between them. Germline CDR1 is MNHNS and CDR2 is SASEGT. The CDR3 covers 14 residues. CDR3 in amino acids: CASIGHANTGELFF. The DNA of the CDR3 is TGTGCCAGCATCGGACATGCTAACACCGGGGAGCTGTTTTTT.

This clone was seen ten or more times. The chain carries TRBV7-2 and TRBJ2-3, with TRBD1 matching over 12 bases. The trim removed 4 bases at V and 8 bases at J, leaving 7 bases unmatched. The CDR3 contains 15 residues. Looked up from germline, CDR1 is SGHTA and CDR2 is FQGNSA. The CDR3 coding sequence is TGTGCCAGCAGCTCGACCGGGACAGGGGGCTCTACGCAGTATTTT. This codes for CASSSTGTGGSTQYF.

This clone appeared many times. Written as DNA, the CDR3 is TGTGCCAGCAGCTTTGGAACCTACGAGCAGTACTTC. It translates to CASSFGTYEQYF. V gene TRBV7-2 combines with J gene TRBJ2-7; the D is unclear. The CDR3 has 12 amino acids. The V end lost 3 bases, the J end lost 2 bases, and 5 bases lay between the germline ends. Germline assignment: CDR1 SGHTA and CDR2 FQGNSA.

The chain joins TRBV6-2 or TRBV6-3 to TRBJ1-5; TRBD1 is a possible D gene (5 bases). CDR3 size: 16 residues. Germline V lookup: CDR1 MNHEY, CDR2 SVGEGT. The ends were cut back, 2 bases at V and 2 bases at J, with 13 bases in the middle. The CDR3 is CASSYVAGYGNQPQHF. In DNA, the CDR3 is TGTGCCAGCAGTTACGTAGCAGGGTATGGCAATCAGCCCCAGCATTTT.

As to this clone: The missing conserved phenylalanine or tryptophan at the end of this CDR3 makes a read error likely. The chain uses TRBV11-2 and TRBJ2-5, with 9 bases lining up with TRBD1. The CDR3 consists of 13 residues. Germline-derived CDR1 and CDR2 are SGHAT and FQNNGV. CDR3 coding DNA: TGTGTCAGCAGCTGGACAGGGGTAGAGACCCAGTACTGC. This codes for CVSSWTGVETQYC.

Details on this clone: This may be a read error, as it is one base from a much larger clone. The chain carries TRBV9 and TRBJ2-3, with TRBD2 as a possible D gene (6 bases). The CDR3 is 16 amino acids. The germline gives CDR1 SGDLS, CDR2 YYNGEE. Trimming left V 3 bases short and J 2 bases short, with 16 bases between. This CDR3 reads CASSGPRLVHTDTQYF. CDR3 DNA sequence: TGTGCCAGCAGCGGCCCGCGACTAGTGCACACAGATACGCAGTATTTT.

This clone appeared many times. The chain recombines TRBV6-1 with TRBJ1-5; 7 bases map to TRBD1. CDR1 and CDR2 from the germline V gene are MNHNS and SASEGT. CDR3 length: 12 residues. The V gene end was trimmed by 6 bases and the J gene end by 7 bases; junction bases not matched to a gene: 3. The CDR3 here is CASRTGEQPQHF. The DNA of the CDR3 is TGTGCCAGCAGAACAGGGGAGCAGCCCCAGCATTTT.

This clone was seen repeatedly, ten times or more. The CDR3 loop is CASSLFPRGTDTQYF. The CDR3 bases are TGTGCCAGCAGCCTGTTCCCCAGGGGCACAGATACGCAGTATTTT. This chain joins TRBV7-2 and TRBJ2-3; D is possibly TRBD1 (5 bases). Between the trimmed V and J ends, which lost 5 bases and 1 base, there was a span of 13 bases. The CDR3 totals 15 residues. The germline V gene encodes CDR1 SGHTA and CDR2 FQGNSA.

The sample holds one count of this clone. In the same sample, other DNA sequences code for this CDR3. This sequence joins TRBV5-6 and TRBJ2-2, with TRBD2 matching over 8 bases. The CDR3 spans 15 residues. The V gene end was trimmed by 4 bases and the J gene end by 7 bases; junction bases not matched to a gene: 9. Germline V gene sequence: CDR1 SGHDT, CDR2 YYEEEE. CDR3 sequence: CASSPRAGGSGELFF. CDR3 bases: TGTGCCAGCAGCCCCCGTGCGGGGGGAAGCGGGGAGCTGTTTTTT.

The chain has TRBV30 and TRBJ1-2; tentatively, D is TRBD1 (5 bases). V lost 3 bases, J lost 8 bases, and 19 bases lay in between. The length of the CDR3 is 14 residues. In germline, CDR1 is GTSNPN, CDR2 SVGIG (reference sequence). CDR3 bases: TGTGCCTGGAGCCAGCACGGGGGGATTAGCGGCTACACCTTC. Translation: CAWSQHGGISGYTF.

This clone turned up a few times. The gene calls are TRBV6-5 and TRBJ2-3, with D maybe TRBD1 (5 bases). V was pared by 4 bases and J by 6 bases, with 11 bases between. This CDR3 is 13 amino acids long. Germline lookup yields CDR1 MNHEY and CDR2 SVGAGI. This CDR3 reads CASSFVSGDTQYF. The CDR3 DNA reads TGTGCCAGCAGTTTCGTCTCAGGGGATACGCAGTATTTT.

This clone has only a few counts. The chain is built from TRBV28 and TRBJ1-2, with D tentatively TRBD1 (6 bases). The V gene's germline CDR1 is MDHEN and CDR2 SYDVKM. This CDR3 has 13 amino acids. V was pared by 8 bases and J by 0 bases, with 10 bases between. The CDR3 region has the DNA TGTGCCAGCCTGGGGGCGCCTAACTATGGCTACACCTTC. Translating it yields CASLGAPNYGYTF.

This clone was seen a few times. In nucleotides, the CDR3 is TGTGCCAGCCGGACAGGGGGCGCCTTGAATTCACCCCTCCACTTT. Translated, it gives CASRTGGALNSPLHF. This chain uses TRBV28 with TRBJ1-6, with 11 bases identical to TRBD1. CDR1 is MDHEN, CDR2 SYDVKM, per germline. V lost 8 bases to trimming and J lost 7 bases; unmatched junction nucleotides: 7. The CDR3 length is 15 residues.

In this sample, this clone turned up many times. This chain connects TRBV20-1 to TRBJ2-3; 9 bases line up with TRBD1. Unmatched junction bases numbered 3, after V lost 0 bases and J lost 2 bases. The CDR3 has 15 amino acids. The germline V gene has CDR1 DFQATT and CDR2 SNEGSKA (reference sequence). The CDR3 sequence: CSARDGTGNTDTQYF. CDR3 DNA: TGCAGTGCTAGAGACGGGACAGGGAACACAGATACGCAGTATTTT.

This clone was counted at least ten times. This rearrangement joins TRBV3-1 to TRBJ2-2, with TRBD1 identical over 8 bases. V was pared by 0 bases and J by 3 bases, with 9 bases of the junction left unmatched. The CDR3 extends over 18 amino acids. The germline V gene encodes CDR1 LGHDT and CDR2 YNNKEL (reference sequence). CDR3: CASSQDTGGSWYTGELFF. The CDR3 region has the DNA TGTGCCAGCAGCCAAGACACAGGGGGATCTTGGTACACCGGGGAGCTGTTTTTT.

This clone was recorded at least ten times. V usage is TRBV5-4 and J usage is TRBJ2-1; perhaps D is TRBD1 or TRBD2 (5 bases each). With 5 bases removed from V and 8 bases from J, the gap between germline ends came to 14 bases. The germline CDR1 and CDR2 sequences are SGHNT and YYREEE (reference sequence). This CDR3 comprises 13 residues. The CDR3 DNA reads TGTGCCAGCAGGGCCGGGGCCTCCGATGAGCAGTTCTTC. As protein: CASRAGASDEQFF. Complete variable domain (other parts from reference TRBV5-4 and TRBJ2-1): ETGVTQSPTHLIKTRGQQVTLRCSSQSGHNTVSWYQQALGQGPQFIFQYYREEENGRGNFPPRFSGLQFPNYSSELNVNALELDDSALYLCASRAGASDEQFFGPGTRLTVL.

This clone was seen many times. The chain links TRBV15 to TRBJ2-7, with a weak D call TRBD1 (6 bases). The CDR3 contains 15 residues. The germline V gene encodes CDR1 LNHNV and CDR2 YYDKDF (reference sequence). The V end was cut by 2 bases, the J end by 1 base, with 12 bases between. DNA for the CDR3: TGTGCCACCAGCAGACTTTCACAGGGATCCTACGAGCAGTACTTC. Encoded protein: CATSRLSQGSYEQYF.